The 22 T cell receptor beta chains listed next were all sequenced from one sample in a study of CD8 T cells in ankylosing spondylitis. General observations from the study: The study identified a TCR beta motif of roughly eight highly homologous variants that appeared characteristic of ankylosing spondylitis blood.

Their antigens remain unidentified. TCRdb passed the 5' RACE reads through MiXCR, listing each CDR3 protein once. The sample includes 700,000 or so distinct CDR3 sequences, 15% to 20% of them seen just once. The sequencing sample was made of blood, either unsorted or a sorted T cell fraction (not recorded which). Receptors were obtained from a male donor with ankylosing spondylitis.

In this sample, this clonotype turned up a few times. The chain carries TRBV13 and TRBJ1-1; D is undetermined. The CDR3 runs to 14 residues. Trimming removed 5 bases at V and 1 base at J, with 11 bases between. Germline-derived CDR1 and CDR2 are PRHDT and FYEKMQ (reference sequence). The CDR3 sequence is CASSAPGENTEAFF. As DNA, the CDR3 is TGTGCCAGCAGCGCTCCCGGGGAGAACACTGAAGCTTTCTTT.

The chain carries TRBV6-5 and TRBJ2-1; 10 bases fit TRBD2. The germline gives CDR1 MNHEY, CDR2 SVGAGI. The junction had 7 bases not matched to a gene; V was cut back by 0 bases and J by 2 bases. CDR3 length equals 18 residues. The DNA of the CDR3 is TGTGCCAGCAGTTACTCGAGTTCACTAGCGGGAACCTACAATGAGCAGTTCTTC. Amino acids: CASSYSSSLAGTYNEQFF.

At least ten counts were recorded for this clonotype. The chain couples TRBV11-2 to TRBJ2-3; 7 bases fit TRBD1. This CDR3 spans 14 amino acids. Germline CDR1 is SGHAT and CDR2 is FQNNGV. V dropped 2 bases and J dropped 3; count of bases not matched to a gene: 2. The CDR3 region has the DNA TGTGCCAGCAGCTTAACAGGGGTGACAGATACGCAGTATTTT. It translates to CASSLTGVTDTQYF.

Many counts were recorded for this clonotype. The chain has TRBV5-1 and TRBJ2-7; TRBD1 agrees at 7 bases. Germline values: CDR1 SGHRS, CDR2 YFSETQ. This CDR3 is built from 14 residues. Trimming took 0 bases from V and 2 from J; bases not matched to a gene: 2. The CDR3 protein is CASSLVGQTYEQYF. In DNA, the CDR3 is TGCGCCAGCAGCTTGGTGGGACAGACCTACGAGCAGTACTTC.

The V call is TRBV29-1, the J call TRBJ1-1; 9 bases line up with TRBD1. The trim removed 8 bases at V and 4 bases at J, leaving 8 bases unmatched. The germline V gene has CDR1 SQVTM and CDR2 ANQGSEA. The length of the CDR3 is 13 residues. CDR3: CSMQDRGATEAFF. The CDR3 nucleotides are TGCAGCATGCAGGACAGGGGAGCCACTGAAGCTTTCTTT.

In its sample, this clonotype was seen a few times. CDR3 in DNA: TGTGCCAGCAAGCTCCGGGACAGGGGCGCACCGTACCAAGAGACCCAGTACTTC. Amino acids: CASKLRDRGAPYQETQYF. This chain links TRBV12-3 or TRBV12-4 with TRBJ2-5; 10 nucleotides match TRBD1. The junction had 14 bases not matched to a gene; V was cut back by 7 bases and J by 0 bases. The CDR3 covers 18 residues.

In its sample, this clonotype was seen a few times. The V and J genes are TRBV6-1 and TRBJ2-3, with TRBD2 identical over 7 bases. Germline assignment: CDR1 MNHNS and CDR2 SASEGT. J was trimmed by 4 bases and V by 2 bases; bases with no gene match: 9. The CDR3 loop spans 16 amino acids. CDR3 coding DNA: TGTGCCAGCAGTGAACTGGGGAGGGGAGTCCCAGATACGCAGTATTTT. Translating gives CASSELGRGVPDTQYF.

A few counts support this clonotype. J is TRBJ2-7 and V is TRBV11-2, with 13 nucleotides matching TRBD2. The length of the CDR3 is 15 residues. Per germline, CDR1 SGHAT and CDR2 FQNNGV. J gave up 4 bases and V 6 bases, and 6 bases lay outside the gene matches. The CDR3, as DNA: TGTGCCAGCAGTAAAAAGACTAGCGGGGGGTACGAGCAGTACTTC. Translating it yields CASSKKTSGGYEQYF. Combining the CDR3 with reference TRBV11-2 and TRBJ2-7 gives the whole variable domain EAGVAQSPRYKIIEKRQSVAFWCNPISGHATLYWYQQILGQGPKLLIQFQNNGVVDDSQLPKDRFSAERLKGVDSTLKIQPAKLEDSAVYLCASSKKTSGGYEQYFGPGTRLTVT.

This clonotype came up a few times. V gene TRBV5-1 combines with J gene TRBJ2-3, with no clear D. Trimming took 0 bases from V and 4 from J, leaving 9 bases between them. Looked up from germline, CDR1 is SGHRS and CDR2 is YFSETQ. The CDR3 has 14 residues. DNA of the CDR3: TGCGCCAGCAGCTTGGAGCCACGGGCAGATACGCAGTATTTT. Amino acids: CASSLEPRADTQYF.

This chain connects TRBV7-9 to TRBJ2-5; D assignment may be TRBD1 or TRBD2 (5 bases each). The V and J ends lost 4 bases and 12 bases respectively, with 21 bases between them. This CDR3 is 14 amino acids long. Germline V CDR1 and CDR2: SEHNR, FQNEAQ (reference sequence). CDR3 DNA: TGTGCCAGCAGCTCCGTTAGGGACCCAATCGCCAAGTACTTC. Its translation is CASSSVRDPIAKYF.

This clonotype was seen many times. The chain employs TRBV20-1 and TRBJ1-6, with D unclear. CDR3 length: 17 residues. V dropped 0 bases and J dropped 0 bases, with 12 bases sitting between them. Looked up from germline, CDR1 is DFQATT and CDR2 is SNEGSKA (reference sequence). The CDR3 reads CSARDFGPSSYNSPLHF. In nucleotides, the CDR3 is TGCAGTGCTAGAGATTTCGGACCCAGCTCCTATAATTCACCCCTCCACTTT.

In this sample, this clonotype turned up a few times. The chain carries TRBV12-3 or TRBV12-4 and TRBJ1-2; D is undetermined. Deletions cut 7 bases from V and 6 bases from J, with 9 bases between. This CDR3 is 11 amino acids long. In DNA, the CDR3 is TGTGCCAGCACCGGCCAGGATGGCTACACCTTC. Protein product: CASTGQDGYTF.

This clonotype was counted only a few times. The junction does not match germline at one end; this may be a read error. The chain is built from TRBV7-7 and TRBJ2-2; D gene ambiguous. Germline lookup yields CDR1 SSHAT and CDR2 FNYEAQ (reference sequence). There are 13 residues in the CDR3. Written as DNA, the CDR3 is TGTGCTAGCAGCTTACTTCGAGATGGGGAGCTGTTTTTT. Translating gives CASSLLRDGELFF.

The V gene is TRBV24-1, the J gene TRBJ1-1; D not resolved. Trimming left V 7 bases short and J 0 bases short, with 8 bases between. The CDR3 totals 13 residues. The germline CDR1 and CDR2 sequences are KGHDR and SFDVKD. CDR3 sequence: CATRRSMNTEAFF. The CDR3 DNA reads TGTGCCACCAGAAGAAGCATGAACACTGAAGCTTTCTTT.

The genes are TRBV5-6 and TRBJ1-3, with TRBD1 identical over 7 bases. CDR3 size: 18 residues. J gave up 0 bases and V 0 bases, and 9 bases lay outside the gene matches. Germline CDR1 is SGHDT and CDR2 is YYEEEE. The CDR3 here is CASSLGGTDRSSGNTIYF. As DNA, the CDR3 is TGTGCCAGCAGCTTGGGAGGGACAGACCGGAGCTCTGGAAACACCATATATTTT.

This chain connects TRBV4-3 to TRBJ2-4; TRBD2 aligns across 11 bases. From germline, CDR1 is LGHNA and CDR2 YSLEER. This CDR3 has 16 amino acids. Trimming took 1 base from V and 2 from J; bases not matched to a gene: 1. CDR3 loop: CASSQGLAGSKNIQYF. DNA for the CDR3: TGCGCCAGCAGCCAAGGACTAGCGGGATCCAAAAACATTCAGTACTTC.

This clonotype was found a few times. The chain recombines TRBV20-1 with TRBJ2-1; D might be TRBD2 (6 bases). Looked up from germline, CDR1 is DFQATT and CDR2 is SNEGSKA (reference sequence). V shed 7 bases and J shed 5 bases, with 21 bases lying between them. CDR3 length: 15 residues. The CDR3 protein is CSGRTGTLNDNEQFF. CDR3 coding DNA: TGCAGTGGCCGCACCGGGACTCTAAACGACAATGAGCAGTTCTTC.

This clonotype was counted between two and nine times. The CDR3: CASSQGDYYGYTF. As DNA, the CDR3 is TGCGCCAGCAGCCAAGGTGACTACTATGGCTACACCTTC. V usage is TRBV4-1 and J usage is TRBJ1-2, with D unclear. This CDR3 region has 13 residues. Between the trimmed V and J ends, which lost 1 base and 3 bases, there was a span of 6 bases. Germline V gene data show CDR1 as MGHRA and CDR2 as YSYEKL.

This chain joins TRBV20-1 and TRBJ1-2; no clear D gene. Germline V CDR1 and CDR2: DFQATT, SNEGSKA (reference sequence). Trimming pared 1 base from V and 7 bases from J, leaving 7 bases between. The CDR3 is 11 amino acids. The CDR3 protein is CSARVGVGYTF. The DNA for the CDR3 is TGCAGTGCTAGAGTGGGAGTTGGCTACACCTTC.

This clonotype has only a few counts. The chain is built from TRBV2 and TRBJ2-2; weak D call: TRBD1 (5 bases). The length of the CDR3 is 15 residues. Per germline, CDR1 SNHLY and CDR2 FYNNEI. V lost 4 bases to trimming and J lost 0 bases, with 9 bases between them. CDR3 residues: CASSAVRANTGELFF. Written as DNA, the CDR3 is TGTGCCAGCAGTGCCGTCAGGGCGAACACCGGGGAGCTGTTTTTT.

In its sample, this clonotype was seen a few times. V is TRBV20-1 and J is TRBJ2-2; 10 bases are shared with TRBD2. The V gene end was trimmed by 4 bases and the J gene end by 6 bases; junction bases not matched to a gene: 5. Germline V CDR1 and CDR2: DFQATT, SNEGSKA (reference sequence). The CDR3 consists of 14 residues. The CDR3 DNA reads TGCAGTGCTAAGCGGGGGGGGGATCCCGGGGAGCTGTTTTTT. It is translated as CSAKRGGDPGELFF.

This clonotype was observed at least ten times. This chain links TRBV11-2 with TRBJ2-1; D remains ambiguous. The CDR3 length is 16 residues. V was shortened by 1 base and J by 6 bases, with 16 bases between the two germline ends. Germline V gives CDR1 SGHAT, CDR2 FQNNGV. The CDR3 DNA sequence: TGTGCCAGCAGCTTAGTGTCGGGTCTCACCGTCAATGAGCAGTTCTTC. As protein: CASSLVSGLTVNEQFF. The whole variable domain, remainder taken from reference TRBV11-2 and TRBJ2-1, is EAGVAQSPRYKIIEKRQSVAFWCNPISGHATLYWYQQILGQGPKLLIQFQNNGVVDDSQLPKDRFSAERLKGVDSTLKIQPAKLEDSAVYLCASSLVSGLTVNEQFFGPGTRLTVL.